This T cell receptor beta chain was profiled in a study of control samples from healthy donors and cancer patients. Profiled with immunoSEQ multiplex PCR; TCRdb holds only in-frame clones, not every one. The sample contains about 120,000 clones, around 87% of which appear only once. Material: blood. This TCR was recovered from a young man in good health.

Written as DNA, the CDR3 is TGTGCCAGCCCGGAAGCACTACAGGGGAGAGATACGCAGTATTTT. It is translated as CASPEALQGRDTQYF. This rearrangement joins TRBV6-5 to TRBJ2-3; TRBD1 aligns across 7 bases. V dropped 8 bases and J dropped 5; count of bases not matched to a gene: 13. The germline CDR1 and CDR2 sequences are MNHEY and SVGAGI. This CDR3 contains 15 residues.